This TCR beta chain was documented in a study of OX40 agonist ivuxolimab in advanced cancers. Regarding the study as a whole: Relative to CD4+, CD8+ T cells held more expanded clones on average.

The table came from immunoSEQ multiplex PCR; TCRdb's copy has only in-frame clones and leaves some out. The sample holds 70,000 to 85,000 clones, 90% to 95% seen once. CDR3 size: 15 residues. V was clipped by 2 bases and J by 6 bases, with 13 bases between them. Germline V gene sequence: CDR1 SGHAT, CDR2 FQDESV (reference sequence). Concerning this clone: Its specificity is unknown.

The gene calls are TRBV11-1 and TRBJ2-2; possibly TRBD1 for D (6 bases). Material: CD4+ or CD8+ T cells sorted from blood, obtained in a trial of the OX40 agonist ivuxolimab. The receptor was isolated from an adult with an advanced solid tumor such as melanoma, head and neck, liver or kidney cancer. The CDR3 reads CASSLRTGNAGELFF. The CDR3 DNA reads TGTGCCAGCAGCTTAAGAACAGGGAATGCCGGGGAGCTGTTTTTT.